This TCR beta chain originates from a study of blood T cells in healthy people across ages (dated by TCRdb to about 2015). Background on the whole study: Template switching captured roughly one uniquely barcoded TCR beta cDNA molecule per two T cells in model experiments. The donors were divided into four age groups: young (average about 16 years), middle-aged (about 40), aged (about 62) and long-lived (roughly 88). To avoid experimental bias, donors of different ages were distributed randomly across sequencing lanes. Age-related changes in TCR beta repertoire diversity were measured in the study by deep sequencing normalized with unique cDNA molecular identifiers. Using the same blood draw, the study looked at two additional independent replicas of 1 million unique cDNA reads for two donors, one aged 18 to 30 and the other aged 80 or older. General conclusions and limits of the study: Because profiling used bulk unsorted PBMCs, naive and antigen-experienced compartments could not be compared conclusively. The CMV infection status of donors was not known, potentially confounding age-related changes in expanded clonotypes. There was a strong correlation between observed TCR beta diversity and the percentage of naive T cells measured by flow cytometry. Observed TCR beta diversity per million T cells fell roughly linearly with age, and a significant reduction was already apparent by age approximately 40. The long-lived group showed more naive CD4+ T cells, fewer expanded clones and increased TCR diversity than the aged group, suggesting age selection. Estimates of total diversity based on one million sequenced T cells were considered lower bounds and underestimates.

Libraries were made using 5' RACE. For sequencing, an Illumina HiSeq 2500 was employed. A second PCR of roughly 7 to 11 cycles was performed with a sample-barcoded 5' primer and a J-beta primer mix. A unique molecular identifier was introduced onto each TCR beta cDNA molecule by a template-switch 5' adaptor carrying 12 random nucleotides. At least 2.5 million CDR3-containing paired-end reads were obtained from each sample. First-strand cDNA synthesis was performed from all RNA using the Mint cDNA synthesis kit, with priming by a TRBC-specific oligonucleotide. After uracil-DNA glycosylase treatment, a first 18-cycle PCR used universal primers M1SS and BC2_uni_R on all cDNA. The study's own analysis went as follows. Normalization of each sample was performed by random selection of 1 million high-quality reads, each carrying a distinct molecular identifier. Reads sharing molecular identifiers were discarded rather than binned into consensus sequences. MiTCR, run with a Q25 quality threshold and the strictest error-elimination algorithm, handled CDR3 identification, clonotype clustering and error correction. Lower-bound total TCR beta diversity was estimated with a nonparametric unseen species model using Euler transformation. TCRdb took the public reads, trimmed them with fastp at Q25, ran MiXCR for clone calling and kept in-frame beta chains. For every CDR3 protein sequence, its rows merge into one entry that carries the most common genes and DNA. TCRdb, not the original authors, processed these V and J calls. This sample gives 1.4 million to 1.5 million distinct CDR3 sequences in total; roughly 40% of them show up just once. The ten largest clonotypes hold 7.9% of the sample.

This clonotype showed up just a few times. No antigen is known for it. Qualities for individual bases were not recorded, and no much larger clone is one base off. The donors were roughly 38 Caucasian individuals from Russia, aged about 6 to 95 years, who were systemically healthy. Each donor gave ten milliliters of peripheral blood, drawn into EDTA-treated Vacutainer tubes. Ficoll-Paque density-gradient centrifugation was used to isolate PBMCs, with at least 7 million per sample. Total RNA, at least 5.5 micrograms per sample, was extracted from PBMCs with Trizol reagent. Naive CD45RAhigh/CD27high T cell percentages were measured by flow cytometry on a PBMC aliquot from every donor. The sequence came from a woman between 18 and 29 years old in good health. The source material was blood.

The DNA sequence follows: TGCGCCAGCAGCCGCCGGGACAGTTCCAAAGAGACCCAGTACTTC. Its protein reads: CASSRRDSSKETQYF. The chain is encoded by TRBV5-1 joined to TRBJ2-5; TRBD1 lines up with 7 middle nucleotides. Measured from the cysteine to the phenylalanine, the CDR3 is 15 residues long. Just CDR3 DNA is preserved here, 45 bases in frame from base 1. The junction shows trimming of 4 bases on V and 3 bases on J, and the gene matches do not reach 9 bases of it. CDR1 and CDR2 were assigned from the germline V gene as SGHRS and YFSETQ.